This TCR beta chain was captured by sequencing in a study of T cell responses to AZD1222 COVID-19 vaccine. Study findings and constraints: Donors were largely white British and mainly female; clonal diversity was possibly underestimated. CD4 TCRs associated with vaccination spanned spike, dominating at 160-218 and 743-854.

Second doses at about 4 or about 12 weeks were pooled. The CDR3 runs to 14 residues. Germline V CDR1 and CDR2: MNHEY, SVGAGI. V dropped 0 bases and J dropped 4 bases, with 7 bases sitting between them. Assay: immunoSEQ multiplex PCR; the TCRdb copy retains only in-frame clones and omits some. The sample lists approximately 28,000 clones; over 75% were seen once. As concerns this clone: Its specificity is unknown.

This specimen consisted of peripheral blood, obtained 28 days after the second AZD1222 dose. The clonotype originates from an adult who received the AZD1222 COVID-19 vaccine. The V call is TRBV6-5, the J call TRBJ1-5, with D hard to call. CDR3 nucleotide sequence: TGTGCCAGCAGTTACTCGACGGCGAATCAGCCCCAGCATTTT. Amino acid sequence: CASSYSTANQPQHF.